Listed here are 18 T cell receptor beta chains from one sample, sequenced in a study of CD4 and CD8 cells across lung adenocarcinoma regions. TCRdb re-called the PCR reads through MiXCR, storing one row per CDR3 protein. The table lists about 12,000 distinct CDR3 sequences, around 50% of them singletons, with about a third in the top ten. Sequencing used CD8+ T cells from the center of a lung tumor. These receptor sequences come from a female donor with lung adenocarcinoma. The CD4 and CD8 labels of this study may be unreliable.

In this sample, this clonotype turned up once. One end of the junction does not line up with germline, which may come from a read error. The genes are TRBV27 and TRBJ2-4; D may match TRBD1 or TRBD2 (5 bases each). CDR1 MNHEY and CDR2 SMNVEV come from the germline V gene (reference sequence). The CDR3 has 14 residues. The DNA of the CDR3 is TGTGCCGTCACGGGGCTGGGAGCCAAAAACACGCAGTATTTC. The encoded protein is CAVTGLGAKNTQYF.

Concerning this clonotype: One base away lies a much larger clone, so this may be a sequencing read error. V and J are TRBV6-5 and TRBJ2-2, with a tentative D call TRBD2 (6 bases). CDR1 and CDR2 from the germline V gene are MNHEY and SVGAGI. This CDR3 is built from 15 residues. Trimming took 1 base from V and 4 from J, leaving 10 bases between them. The CDR3 region is CASSYYRGITGELFF. In DNA form, the CDR3 reads TGTGCCAGCAGTTACTATCGGGGGATCACCGGGGAGCTGTTTTTT.

This chain links TRBV27 with TRBJ2-1, with D maybe TRBD2 (6 bases). CDR1 is MNHEY and CDR2 is SMNVEV in the germline V gene (reference sequence). The CDR3 is 15 amino acids. V dropped 5 bases and J dropped 0 bases, with 11 bases sitting between them. In DNA form, the CDR3 reads TGTGCCAGCAGTCTTAGCGGTGTCTCCTACAATGAGCAGTTCTTC. Translated, it gives CASSLSGVSYNEQFF.

This clonotype appeared many times. The V gene is TRBV11-2, the J gene TRBJ2-1, with TRBD2 matching over 7 bases. The assigned J gene may be wrong: the sequence end matches TRBJ2-7 better. Germline CDR1 and CDR2: SGHAT and FQNNGV. There are 16 residues in the CDR3. The CDR3 DNA is TGTGCCAGCAGCTTAGATTCCGGGGGGAGCGGCGGCGAGCAGTACTTC. Translated, it gives CASSLDSGGSGGEQYF.

As to this clonotype: This could be a read error, since a much larger clone is one nucleotide away. The V call is TRBV4-1, the J call TRBJ2-1; 7 bases agree with TRBD2. The DNA end is a closer match to TRBJ2-7, so the J assignment may be wrong. The CDR3 is 18 amino acids. The germline V gene has CDR1 MGHRA and CDR2 YSYEKL. CDR3 amino acids: CASSQVWAGEGSYNEQYF. CDR3 sequence (DNA): TGCGCCAGCAGCCAAGTTTGGGCGGGGGAGGGGTCTTACAATGAGCAGTACTTC.

The chain has TRBV6-5 and TRBJ2-5, with TRBD2 matching 7 bases. Germline CDR1 and CDR2: MNHEY and SVGAGI. CDR3 length: 15 residues. The V gene end was trimmed by 0 bases and the J gene end by 11 bases; junction bases not matched to a gene: 12. CDR3 nucleotides: TGTGCCAGCAGTTACTCGGGGGAGGGCTCCAGTTGGCAGTACTTC. This gives the protein CASSYSGEGSSWQYF.

V gene TRBV7-8 combines with J gene TRBJ2-3, with D uncertain. V was shortened by 3 bases and J by 0 bases, with 13 bases between the two germline ends. Germline V gives CDR1 SGHVS, CDR2 FQNEAQ. This CDR3 is 16 amino acids long. CDR3: CASSFRSGTSTDTQYF. The CDR3 DNA reads as TGTGCCAGCAGCTTCCGGTCAGGTACTAGCACAGATACGCAGTATTTT.

This clonotype counts as medium-sized. In DNA, the CDR3 is TGTGCCAGCATTAACGGGTGGCCATATGCTGCTGCTAGCACAGATACGCAGTATTTT. Translated, it gives CASINGWPYAAASTDTQYF. J is TRBJ2-3 and V is TRBV6-4; D is unresolved. Germline CDR1 MRHNA, CDR2 SNTAGT. Trimming took off 7 bases at V and 0 bases at J, with 26 bases between the two ends. The CDR3 totals 19 residues.

The V call is TRBV12-3 or TRBV12-4, the J call TRBJ2-5; TRBD1 matches 10 bases. V lost 3 bases and J lost 5; bases outside the gene matches: 3. CDR3 length: 14 residues. CDR3 sequence reads: CASSLTGGGETQYF. The CDR3, as DNA: TGTGCCAGCAGTTTGACAGGGGGCGGGGAGACCCAGTACTTC.

V usage is TRBV6-1 and J usage is TRBJ2-1, with 9 positions matching TRBD2. The germline V gene has CDR1 MNHNS and CDR2 SASEGT. The trim removed 6 bases at V and 2 bases at J, leaving 2 bases unmatched. This CDR3 spans 14 amino acids. The DNA of the CDR3 is TGTGCCAGCAGCAAGCGGGAGGCCTACAATGAGCAGTTCTTC. It is translated as CASSKREAYNEQFF.

The CDR3 DNA reads as TGTGCCAGCGGGGAGGGACTAGCGGGCCCCGATACGCAGTATTTT. Its translation: CASGEGLAGPDTQYF. The gene calls are TRBV6-1 and TRBJ2-3; TRBD2 aligns across 12 bases. The V and J ends lost 8 bases and 6 bases, in that order; junction bases with no gene match: 9. The V gene's germline CDR1 is MNHNS and CDR2 SASEGT. CDR3 length: 15 residues.

In the case of this clonotype: One junction end does not reproduce the germline sequence, and a read error may be involved. The chain has TRBV11-2 and TRBJ2-5; a possible D gene is TRBD1 (6 bases). CDR1 is SGHAT and CDR2 is FQNNGV in the germline V gene. CDR3 size: 16 residues. The CDR3 sequence is CASSLTGRVAQETQYF. CDR3 coding DNA: TGTGCCAGCAGTCTCACAGGGCGGGTTGCCCAAGAGACCCAGTATTTC.

This chain joins TRBV27 and TRBJ1-2; TRBD1 matches at 10 bases. Per the germline V gene, CDR1 is MNHEY and CDR2 is SMNVEV (reference sequence). V dropped 6 bases and J dropped 6; count of bases not matched to a gene: 7. The CDR3 has 14 residues. The CDR3 reads CASRGGQGRDGYTF. In nucleotides, the CDR3 is TGTGCCAGCAGGGGGGGACAGGGGAGAGATGGCTACACCTTC.

In the case of this clonotype: One end of the junction is discordant with germline, which a read error may explain. The rearrangement uses TRBV6-1 and TRBJ2-3; 7 positions agree with TRBD2. The CDR3 loop spans 15 amino acids. Germline-derived CDR1 and CDR2 are MNHNS and SASEGT. CDR3 DNA sequence: TGTGCCCGCGGTACCGGAGCGGGGTGCACAGATACGCAGTATTTC. Translation gives CARGTGAGCTDTQYF.

The rearrangement joins TRBV27 to TRBJ2-3; D is unresolved. The end of the DNA is better explained by TRBJ2-7, so the J call may be wrong. The CDR3 length is 14 residues. Germline V lookup: CDR1 MNHEY, CDR2 SMNVEV (reference sequence). Here the CDR3 DNA reads TGTGCCAGCAGTTTGGGCGGATCCAAAGATACGCAGTACTTC. Translating gives CASSLGGSKDTQYF.

V and J are TRBV7-3 and TRBJ2-3; D possibly corresponds to TRBD1 (6 bases). Germline CDR1 SGHTA, CDR2 FQGTGA. This CDR3 is 15 amino acids long. V gave up 3 bases and J gave up 7 bases, with 17 bases separating them. The CDR3 reads CASSLTGAQGNTQYF. The CDR3 nucleotides read TGTGCCAGCAGCTTGACCGGGGCCCAGGGGAATACGCAGTATTTT.

This clonotype was seen a few times. This sequence joins TRBV6-1 and TRBJ2-2; 10 bases align to TRBD1. CDR1 MNHNS and CDR2 SASEGT come from the germline V gene. The CDR3 has 16 amino acids. The V segment lost 3 bases and the J segment 4 bases; nucleotides outside the gene matches: 5. The CDR3 reads CASSDKRTGGTGELFF. For the CDR3, the DNA is TGTGCCAGCAGTGATAAACGGACAGGGGGCACCGGGGAGCTGTTTTTT.

This clonotype was seen just once. At one end the junction does not follow the germline gene, possibly because of a read error. The chain is built from TRBV4-1 and TRBJ2-3; tentatively, D is TRBD2 (7 bases). The germline gives CDR1 MGHRA, CDR2 YSYEKL. The CDR3 covers 18 residues. CDR3 amino acids: CASSHAEGGGGSPETQYF. CDR3 nucleotides: TGCGCCAGCAGCCATGCGGAGGGGGGGGGGGGTAGCCCAGAGACGCAGTATTTT.